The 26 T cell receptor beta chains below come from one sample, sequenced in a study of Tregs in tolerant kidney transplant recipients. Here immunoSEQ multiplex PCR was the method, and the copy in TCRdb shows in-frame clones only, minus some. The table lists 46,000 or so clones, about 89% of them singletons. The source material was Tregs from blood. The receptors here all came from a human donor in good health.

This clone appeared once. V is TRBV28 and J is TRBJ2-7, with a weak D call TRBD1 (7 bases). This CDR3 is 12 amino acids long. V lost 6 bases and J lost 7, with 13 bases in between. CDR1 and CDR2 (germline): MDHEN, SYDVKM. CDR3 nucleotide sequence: TGTGCCAGCAGCGCACAGGGGAGGGAGCAGTACTTC. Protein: CASSAQGREQYF.

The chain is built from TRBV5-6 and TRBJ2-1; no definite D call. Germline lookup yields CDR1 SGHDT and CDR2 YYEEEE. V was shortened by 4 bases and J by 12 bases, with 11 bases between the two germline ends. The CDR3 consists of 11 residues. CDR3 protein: CASSRSQLQFF. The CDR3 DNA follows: TGTGCCAGCAGCAGAAGCCAGTTGCAGTTCTTC.

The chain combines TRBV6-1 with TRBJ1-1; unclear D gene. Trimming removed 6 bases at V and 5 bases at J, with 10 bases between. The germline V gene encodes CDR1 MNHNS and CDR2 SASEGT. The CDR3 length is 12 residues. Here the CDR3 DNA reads TGTGCCAGCAGAGAAAAGAGGACTGAAGCTTTCTTT. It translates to CASREKRTEAFF.

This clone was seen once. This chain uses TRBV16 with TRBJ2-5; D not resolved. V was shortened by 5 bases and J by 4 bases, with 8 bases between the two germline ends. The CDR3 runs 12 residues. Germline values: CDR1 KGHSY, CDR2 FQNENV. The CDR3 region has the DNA TGTGCCAGCAGCTCATTCCCAGAGACCCAGTACTTC. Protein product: CASSSFPETQYF. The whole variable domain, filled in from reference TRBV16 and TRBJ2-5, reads GEEVAQTPKHLVRGEGQKAKLYCAPIKGHSYVFWYQQVLKNEFKFLISFQNENVFDETGMPKERFSAKCLPNSPCSLEIQATKLEDSAVYFCASSSFPETQYFGPGTRLLVL.

The CDR3: CSARGGDTQYF. CDR3 DNA: TGCAGTGCTAGGGGGGGGGATACGCAGTATTTT. V usage is TRBV20-1 and J usage is TRBJ2-3; 7 bases map to TRBD2. V dropped 3 bases and J dropped 6; count of bases not matched to a gene: 0. The CDR3 is 11 residues long. The V gene's germline CDR1 is DFQATT and CDR2 SNEGSKA (reference sequence).

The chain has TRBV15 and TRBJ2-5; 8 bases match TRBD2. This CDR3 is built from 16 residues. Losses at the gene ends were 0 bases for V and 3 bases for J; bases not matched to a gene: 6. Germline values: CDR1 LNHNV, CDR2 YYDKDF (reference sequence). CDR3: CATSRDRLAGEETQYF. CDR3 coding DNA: TGTGCCACCAGCAGAGATCGGCTAGCGGGTGAAGAGACCCAGTACTTC. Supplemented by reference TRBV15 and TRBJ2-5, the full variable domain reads DAMVIQNPRYQVTQFGKPVTLSCSQTLNHNVMYWYQQKSSQAPKLLFHYYDKDFNNEADTPDNFQSRRPNTSFCFLDIRSPGLGDTAMYLCATSRDRLAGEETQYFGPGTRLLVL.

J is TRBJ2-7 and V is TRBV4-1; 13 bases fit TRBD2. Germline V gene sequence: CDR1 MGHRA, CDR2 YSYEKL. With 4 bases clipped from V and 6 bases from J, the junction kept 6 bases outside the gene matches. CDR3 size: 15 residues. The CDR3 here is CASSPTSGGATEQYF. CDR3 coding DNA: TGCGCCAGCAGCCCAACTAGCGGGGGGGCCACCGAGCAGTACTTC.

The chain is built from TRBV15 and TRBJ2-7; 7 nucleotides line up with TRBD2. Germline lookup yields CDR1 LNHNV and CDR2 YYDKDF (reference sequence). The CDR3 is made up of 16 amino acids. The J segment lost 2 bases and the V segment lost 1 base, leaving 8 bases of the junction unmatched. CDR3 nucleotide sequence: TGTGCCACCAGCAGAGGTGGGAGGGGAGGTACCTACGAGCAGTACTTC. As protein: CATSRGGRGGTYEQYF.

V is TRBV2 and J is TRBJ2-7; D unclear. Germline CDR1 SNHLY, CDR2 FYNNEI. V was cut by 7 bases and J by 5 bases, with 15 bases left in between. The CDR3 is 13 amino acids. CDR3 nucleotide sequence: TGTGCCAGCACCTCCCTCCCACGGGACGAGCAGTACTTC. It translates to CASTSLPRDEQYF.

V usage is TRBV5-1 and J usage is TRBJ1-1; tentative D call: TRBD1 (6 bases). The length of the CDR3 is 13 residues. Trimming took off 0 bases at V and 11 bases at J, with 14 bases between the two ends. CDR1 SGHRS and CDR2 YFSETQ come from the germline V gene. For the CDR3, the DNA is TGCGCCAGCAGCTTGGTTGGCAGGGGATATGCTTTCTTT. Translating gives CASSLVGRGYAFF.

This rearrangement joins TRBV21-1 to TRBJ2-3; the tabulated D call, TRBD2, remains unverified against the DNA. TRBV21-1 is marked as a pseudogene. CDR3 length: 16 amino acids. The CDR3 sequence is CASRKREGRMTDTQYF. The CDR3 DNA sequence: TGTGCCAGCAGGAAACGTGAGGGGAGGATGACAGATACGCAGTATTTT.

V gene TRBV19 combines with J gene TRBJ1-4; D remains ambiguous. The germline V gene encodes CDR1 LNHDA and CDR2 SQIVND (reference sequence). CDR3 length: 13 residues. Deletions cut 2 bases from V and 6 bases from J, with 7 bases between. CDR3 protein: CASSIYGDEKLFF. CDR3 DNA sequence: TGTGCCAGTAGTATATACGGTGATGAAAAACTGTTTTTT.

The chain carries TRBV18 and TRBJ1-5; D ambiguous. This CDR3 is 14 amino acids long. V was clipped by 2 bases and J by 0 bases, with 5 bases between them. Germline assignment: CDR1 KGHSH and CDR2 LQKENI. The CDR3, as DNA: TGTGCCAGCTCACCAGGGTATAGCAATCAGCCCCAGCATTTT. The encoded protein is CASSPGYSNQPQHF.

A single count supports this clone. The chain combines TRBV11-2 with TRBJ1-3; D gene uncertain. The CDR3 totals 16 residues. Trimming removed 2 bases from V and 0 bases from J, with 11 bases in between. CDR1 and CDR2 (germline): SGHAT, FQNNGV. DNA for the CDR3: TGTGCCAGCAGCTTACGGTTGTCGAGCTCTGGAAACACCATATATTTT. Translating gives CASSLRLSSSGNTIYF.

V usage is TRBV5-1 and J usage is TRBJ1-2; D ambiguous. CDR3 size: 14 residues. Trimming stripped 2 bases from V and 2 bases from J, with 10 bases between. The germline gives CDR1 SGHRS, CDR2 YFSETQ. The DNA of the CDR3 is TGCGCCAGCAGCTTTCCGGATTACAACTATGGCTACACCTTC. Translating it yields CASSFPDYNYGYTF.

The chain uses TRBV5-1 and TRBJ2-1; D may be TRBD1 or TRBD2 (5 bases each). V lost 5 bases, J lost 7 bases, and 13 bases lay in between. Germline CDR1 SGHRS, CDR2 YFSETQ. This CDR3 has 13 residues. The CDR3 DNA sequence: TGCGCCAGCAGAGAGGGTGCAGGGAATGAGCAGTTCTTC. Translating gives CASREGAGNEQFF.

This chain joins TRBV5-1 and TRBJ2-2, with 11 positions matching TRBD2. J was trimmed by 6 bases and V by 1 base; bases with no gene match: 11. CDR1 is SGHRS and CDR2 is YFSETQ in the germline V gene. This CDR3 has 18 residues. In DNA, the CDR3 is TGCGCCAGCAGCTTGAGTCTAGCGGGGGGCCGTAACTCCGGGGAGCTGTTTTTT. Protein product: CASSLSLAGGRNSGELFF.

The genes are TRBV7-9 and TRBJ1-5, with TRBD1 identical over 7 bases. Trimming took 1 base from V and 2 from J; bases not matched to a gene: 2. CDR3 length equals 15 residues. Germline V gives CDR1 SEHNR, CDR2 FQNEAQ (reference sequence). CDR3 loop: CASSLEGAGNQPQHF. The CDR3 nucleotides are TGTGCCAGCAGCTTAGAGGGGGCCGGCAATCAGCCCCAGCATTTT.

The CDR3 sequence is CASTGIADEQFF. CDR3 sequence (DNA): TGTGCCAGTACAGGGATCGCGGATGAGCAGTTCTTC. V usage is TRBV7-9 and J usage is TRBJ2-1; D is perhaps TRBD1 (6 bases). The CDR3 is 12 residues long. Trimming stripped 9 bases from V and 8 bases from J, with 14 bases between. The germline V gene encodes CDR1 SEHNR and CDR2 FQNEAQ (reference sequence).

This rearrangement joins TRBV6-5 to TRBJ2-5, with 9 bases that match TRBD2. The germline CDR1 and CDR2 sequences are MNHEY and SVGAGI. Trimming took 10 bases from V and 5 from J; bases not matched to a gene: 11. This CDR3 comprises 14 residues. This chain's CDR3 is CATTRRGGAETQYF. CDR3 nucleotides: TGTGCCACAACGAGGCGGGGGGGTGCGGAGACCCAGTACTTC.

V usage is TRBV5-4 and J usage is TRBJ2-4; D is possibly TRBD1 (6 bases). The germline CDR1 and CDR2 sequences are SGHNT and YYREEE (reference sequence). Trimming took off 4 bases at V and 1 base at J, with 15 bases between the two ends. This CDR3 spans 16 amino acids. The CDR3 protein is CASSTQGWGAKNIQYF. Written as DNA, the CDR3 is TGTGCCAGCAGCACCCAGGGGTGGGGGGCCAAAAACATTCAGTACTTC.

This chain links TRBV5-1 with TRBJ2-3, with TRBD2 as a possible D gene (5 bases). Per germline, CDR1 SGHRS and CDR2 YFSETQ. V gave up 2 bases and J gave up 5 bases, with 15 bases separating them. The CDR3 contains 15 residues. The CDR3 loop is CASSFGGTSEDTQYF. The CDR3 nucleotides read TGCGCCAGCAGCTTTGGAGGTACGAGTGAAGATACGCAGTATTTT.

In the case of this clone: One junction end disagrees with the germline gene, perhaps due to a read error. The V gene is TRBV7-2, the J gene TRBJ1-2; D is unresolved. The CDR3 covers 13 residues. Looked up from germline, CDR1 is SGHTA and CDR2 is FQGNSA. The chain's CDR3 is CASSPRPPGGYIF. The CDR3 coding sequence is TGTGCCAGCAGCCCTCGGCCCCCCGGCGGCTACATCTTC.

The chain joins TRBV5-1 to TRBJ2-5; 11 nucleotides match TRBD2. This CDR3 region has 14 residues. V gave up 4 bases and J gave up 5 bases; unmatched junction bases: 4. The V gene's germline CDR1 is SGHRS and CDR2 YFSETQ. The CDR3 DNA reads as TGCGCCAGCAGCCAGGGACTAGCGGAGGAGACCCAGTACTTC. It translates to CASSQGLAEETQYF.

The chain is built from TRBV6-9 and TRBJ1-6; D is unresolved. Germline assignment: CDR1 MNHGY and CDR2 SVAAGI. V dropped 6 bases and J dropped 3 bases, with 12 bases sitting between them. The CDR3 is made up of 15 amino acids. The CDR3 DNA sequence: TGTGCCAGCAGAGCTACAGAGATCTATAATTCACCCCTCCACTTT. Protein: CASRATEIYNSPLHF.

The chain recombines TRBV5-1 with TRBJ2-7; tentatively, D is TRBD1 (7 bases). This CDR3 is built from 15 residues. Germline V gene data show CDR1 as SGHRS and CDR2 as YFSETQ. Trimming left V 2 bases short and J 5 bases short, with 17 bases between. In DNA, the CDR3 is TGCGCCAGCAGCTTAGGGGGGACAGCGGCACACGAGCAGTACTTC. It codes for CASSLGGTAAHEQYF.